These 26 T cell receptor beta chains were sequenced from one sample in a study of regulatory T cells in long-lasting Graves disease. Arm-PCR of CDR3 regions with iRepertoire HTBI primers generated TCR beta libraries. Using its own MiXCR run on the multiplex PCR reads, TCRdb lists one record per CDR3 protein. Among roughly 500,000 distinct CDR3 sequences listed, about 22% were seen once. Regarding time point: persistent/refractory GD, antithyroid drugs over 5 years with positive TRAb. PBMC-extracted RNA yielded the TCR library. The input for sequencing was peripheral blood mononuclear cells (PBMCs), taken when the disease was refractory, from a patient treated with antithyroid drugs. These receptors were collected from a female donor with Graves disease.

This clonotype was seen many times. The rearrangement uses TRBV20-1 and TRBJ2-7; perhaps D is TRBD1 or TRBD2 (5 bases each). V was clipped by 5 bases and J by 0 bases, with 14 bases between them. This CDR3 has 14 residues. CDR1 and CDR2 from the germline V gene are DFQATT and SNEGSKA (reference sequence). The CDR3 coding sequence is TGCAGTGCTGGGGCTAGCCCCAGCTCCTACGAGCAGTACTTC. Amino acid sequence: CSAGASPSSYEQYF.

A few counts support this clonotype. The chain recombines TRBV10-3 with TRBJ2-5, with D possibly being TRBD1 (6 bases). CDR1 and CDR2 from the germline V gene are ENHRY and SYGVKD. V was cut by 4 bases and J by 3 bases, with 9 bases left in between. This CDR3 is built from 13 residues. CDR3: CAISADREETQYF. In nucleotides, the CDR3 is TGTGCCATCAGTGCGGACAGAGAAGAGACCCAGTACTTC.

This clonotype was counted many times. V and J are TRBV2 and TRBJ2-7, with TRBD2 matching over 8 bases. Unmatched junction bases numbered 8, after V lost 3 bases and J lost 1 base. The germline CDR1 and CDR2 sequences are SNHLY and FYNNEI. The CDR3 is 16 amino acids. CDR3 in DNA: TGTGCCAGCAGTGAGGGTAGGGCGGGAGGTTCCTACGAGCAGTACTTC. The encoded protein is CASSEGRAGGSYEQYF.

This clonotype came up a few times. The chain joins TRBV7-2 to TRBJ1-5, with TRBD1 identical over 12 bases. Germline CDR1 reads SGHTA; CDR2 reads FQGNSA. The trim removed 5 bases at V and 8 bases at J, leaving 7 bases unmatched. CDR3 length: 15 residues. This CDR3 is CASSPGGTGGEPQHF. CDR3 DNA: TGTGCCAGCAGCCCAGGGGGGACAGGGGGCGAGCCCCAGCATTTT.

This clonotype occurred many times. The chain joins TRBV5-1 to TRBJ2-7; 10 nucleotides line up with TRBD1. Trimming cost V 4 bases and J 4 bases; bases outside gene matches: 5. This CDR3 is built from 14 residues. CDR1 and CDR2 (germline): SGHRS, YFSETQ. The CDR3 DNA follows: TGCGCCAGCAGCCCGGGACAGGGGAAGTACGAGCAGTACTTC. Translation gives CASSPGQGKYEQYF.

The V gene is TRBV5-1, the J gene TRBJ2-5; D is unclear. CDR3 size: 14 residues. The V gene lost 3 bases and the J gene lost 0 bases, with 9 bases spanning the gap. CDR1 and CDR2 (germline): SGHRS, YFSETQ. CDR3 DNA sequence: TGCGCCAGCAGCTGGCTCCAGAACCAAGAGACCCAGTACTTC. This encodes CASSWLQNQETQYF. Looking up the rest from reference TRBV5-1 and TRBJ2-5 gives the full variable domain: KAGVTQTPRYLIKTRGQQVTLSCSPISGHRSVSWYQQTPGQGLQFLFEYFSETQRNKGNFPGRFSGRQFSNSRSEMNVSTLELGDSALYLCASSWLQNQETQYFGPGTRLLVL.

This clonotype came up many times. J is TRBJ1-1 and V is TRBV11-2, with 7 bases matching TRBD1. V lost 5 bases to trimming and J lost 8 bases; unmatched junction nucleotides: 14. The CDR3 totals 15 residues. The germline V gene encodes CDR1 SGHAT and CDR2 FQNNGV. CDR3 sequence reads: CASSQRVTGAPEAFF. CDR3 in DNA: TGTGCCAGCAGCCAGAGGGTAACAGGGGCGCCAGAAGCTTTCTTT.

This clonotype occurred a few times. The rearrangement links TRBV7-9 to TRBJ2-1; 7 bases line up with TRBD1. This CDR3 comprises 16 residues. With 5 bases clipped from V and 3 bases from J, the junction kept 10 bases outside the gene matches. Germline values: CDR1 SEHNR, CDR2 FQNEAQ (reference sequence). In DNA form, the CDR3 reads TGTGCCAGCAGCGGGACAGCAGCCTCATTCTACAATGAGCAGTTCTTC. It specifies CASSGTAASFYNEQFF.

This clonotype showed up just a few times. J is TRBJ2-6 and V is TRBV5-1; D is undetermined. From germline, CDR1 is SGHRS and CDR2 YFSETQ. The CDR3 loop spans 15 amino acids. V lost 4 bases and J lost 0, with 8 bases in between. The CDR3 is CASSDLNSGANVLTF. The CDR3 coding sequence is TGCGCCAGCAGCGACCTCAACTCTGGGGCCAACGTCCTGACTTTC.

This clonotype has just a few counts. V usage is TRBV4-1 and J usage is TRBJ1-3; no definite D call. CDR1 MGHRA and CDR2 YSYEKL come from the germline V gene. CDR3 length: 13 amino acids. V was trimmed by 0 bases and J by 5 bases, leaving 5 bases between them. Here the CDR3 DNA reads TGCGCCAGCAGCCAAGAACTAAGAAACACCATATATTTT. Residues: CASSQELRNTIYF.

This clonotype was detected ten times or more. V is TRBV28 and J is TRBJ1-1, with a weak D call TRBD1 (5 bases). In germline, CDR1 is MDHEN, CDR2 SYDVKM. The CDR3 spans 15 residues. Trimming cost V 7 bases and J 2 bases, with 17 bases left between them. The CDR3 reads CASTSTGALNTEAFF. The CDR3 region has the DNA TGTGCCAGCACTTCCACCGGGGCACTCAACACTGAAGCTTTCTTT.

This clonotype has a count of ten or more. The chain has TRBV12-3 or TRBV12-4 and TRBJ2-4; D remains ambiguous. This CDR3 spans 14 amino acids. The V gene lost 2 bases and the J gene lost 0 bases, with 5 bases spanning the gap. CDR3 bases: TGTGCCAGCAGTTTACCTGTAGCCAAAAACATTCAGTACTTC. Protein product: CASSLPVAKNIQYF.

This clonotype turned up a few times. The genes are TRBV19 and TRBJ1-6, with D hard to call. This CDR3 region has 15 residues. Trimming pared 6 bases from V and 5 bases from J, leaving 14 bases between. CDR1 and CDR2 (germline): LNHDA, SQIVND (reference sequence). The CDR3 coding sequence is TGTGCCAGTAGAAAGGACGGTCCTAATAATTCACCCCTCCACTTT. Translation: CASRKDGPNNSPLHF.

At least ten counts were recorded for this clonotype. DNA of the CDR3: TGTGCCAGCAGGGAAGGGGGGGTAAGGCGCGGCTACACCTTC. Translated, it gives CASREGGVRRGYTF. The chain combines TRBV12-3 or TRBV12-4 with TRBJ1-2; D may be TRBD1 (6 bases). The CDR3 loop spans 14 amino acids. V lost 6 bases to trimming and J lost 8 bases, with 19 bases between them.

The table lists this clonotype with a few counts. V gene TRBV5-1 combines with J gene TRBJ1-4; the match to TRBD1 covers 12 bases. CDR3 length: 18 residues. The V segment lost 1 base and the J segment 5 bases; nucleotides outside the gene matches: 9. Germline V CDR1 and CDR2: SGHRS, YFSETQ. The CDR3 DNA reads TGCGCCAGCAGCTTGCTACCGGGACAGGGGGCCCGGAATGAAAAACTGTTTTTT. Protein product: CASSLLPGQGARNEKLFF.

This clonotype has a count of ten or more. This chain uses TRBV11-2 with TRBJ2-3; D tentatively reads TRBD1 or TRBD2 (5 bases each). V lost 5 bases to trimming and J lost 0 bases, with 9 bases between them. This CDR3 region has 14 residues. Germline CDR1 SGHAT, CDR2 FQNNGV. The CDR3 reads CASSLRDSTDTQYF. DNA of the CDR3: TGTGCCAGCAGCCTCCGGGACAGCACAGATACGCAGTATTTT.

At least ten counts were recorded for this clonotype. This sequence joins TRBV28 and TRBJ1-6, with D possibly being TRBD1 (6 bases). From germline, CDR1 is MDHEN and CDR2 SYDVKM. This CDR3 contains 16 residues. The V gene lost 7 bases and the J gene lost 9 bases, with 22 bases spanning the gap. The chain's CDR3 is CASKGADRPWGSPLHF. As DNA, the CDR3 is TGTGCCAGCAAAGGGGCCGACAGGCCCTGGGGTTCACCCCTCCACTTT.

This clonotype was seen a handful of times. The CDR3 region has the DNA TGTGCCAGCAGTCCCCGGGACAAAGGGACAGATACGCAGTATTTT. Translation: CASSPRDKGTDTQYF. This chain connects TRBV12-3 or TRBV12-4 to TRBJ2-3; D is perhaps TRBD1 (6 bases). Trimming left V 5 bases short and J 3 bases short, with 15 bases between. The CDR3 is 15 amino acids.

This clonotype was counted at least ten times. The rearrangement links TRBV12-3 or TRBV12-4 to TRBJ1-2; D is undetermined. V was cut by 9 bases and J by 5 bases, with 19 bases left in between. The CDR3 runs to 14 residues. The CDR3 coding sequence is TGTGCCAGTAACGCCCCTCTGGGTCGTTATGGCTACACCTTC. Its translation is CASNAPLGRYGYTF.

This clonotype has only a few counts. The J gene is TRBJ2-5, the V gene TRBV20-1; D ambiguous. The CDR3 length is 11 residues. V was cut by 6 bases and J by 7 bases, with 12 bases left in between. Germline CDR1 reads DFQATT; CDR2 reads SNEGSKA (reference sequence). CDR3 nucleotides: TGCAGTGCGAGGACCTTTGGGACCCAGTACTTC. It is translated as CSARTFGTQYF.

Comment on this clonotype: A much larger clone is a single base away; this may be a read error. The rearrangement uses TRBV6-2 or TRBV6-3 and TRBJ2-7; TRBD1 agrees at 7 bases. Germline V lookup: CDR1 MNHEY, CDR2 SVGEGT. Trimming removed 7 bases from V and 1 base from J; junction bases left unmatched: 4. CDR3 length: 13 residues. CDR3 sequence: CASTEGASYEQYF. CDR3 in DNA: TGTGCCAGCACTGAGGGGGCTTCCTACGAGCAGTACTTC.

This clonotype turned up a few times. CDR3 bases: TGTGCCAGCAGCTCCGTGGAGACCGGCTACACCTTC. This codes for CASSSVETGYTF. This chain links TRBV11-2 with TRBJ1-2; D ambiguous. The germline CDR1 and CDR2 sequences are SGHAT and FQNNGV. V gave up 4 bases and J gave up 8 bases, with 11 bases separating them. There are 12 residues in the CDR3. Drawing the rest from reference TRBV11-2 and TRBJ1-2, the complete variable domain is EAGVAQSPRYKIIEKRQSVAFWCNPISGHATLYWYQQILGQGPKLLIQFQNNGVVDDSQLPKDRFSAERLKGVDSTLKIQPAKLEDSAVYLCASSSVETGYTFGSGTRLTVV.

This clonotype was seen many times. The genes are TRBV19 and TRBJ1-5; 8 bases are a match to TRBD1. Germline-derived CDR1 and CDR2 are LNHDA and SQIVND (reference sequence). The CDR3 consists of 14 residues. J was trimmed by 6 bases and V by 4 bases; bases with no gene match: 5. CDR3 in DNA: TGTGCCAGTAGTACTACAGGGGGGAGTCAGCCCCAGCATTTT. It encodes CASSTTGGSQPQHF.

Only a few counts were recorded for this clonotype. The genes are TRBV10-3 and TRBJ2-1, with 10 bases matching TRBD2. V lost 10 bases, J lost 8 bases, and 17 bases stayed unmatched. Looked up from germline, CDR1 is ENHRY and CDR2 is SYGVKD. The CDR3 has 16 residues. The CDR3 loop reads CATDPEGLAGADEQFF. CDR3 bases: TGTGCCACGGACCCTGAGGGTCTAGCGGGAGCCGATGAGCAGTTCTTC.

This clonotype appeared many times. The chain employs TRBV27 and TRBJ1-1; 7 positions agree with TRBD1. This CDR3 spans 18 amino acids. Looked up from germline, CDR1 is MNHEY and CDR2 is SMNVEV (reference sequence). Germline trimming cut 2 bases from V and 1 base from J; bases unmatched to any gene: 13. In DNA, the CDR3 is TGTGCCAGCAGTTTACGGGCAGGGGGTTTCCTAAGGAACACTGAAGCTTTCTTT. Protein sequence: CASSLRAGGFLRNTEAFF.

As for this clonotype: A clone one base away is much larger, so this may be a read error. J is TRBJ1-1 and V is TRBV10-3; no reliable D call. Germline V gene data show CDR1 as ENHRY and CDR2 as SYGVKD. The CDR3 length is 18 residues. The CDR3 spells CAISEVGAVWDWSTGAFF. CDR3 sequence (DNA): TGTGCCATCAGTGAGGTAGGAGCAGTATGGGATTGGTCCACTGGAGCTTTCTTT.